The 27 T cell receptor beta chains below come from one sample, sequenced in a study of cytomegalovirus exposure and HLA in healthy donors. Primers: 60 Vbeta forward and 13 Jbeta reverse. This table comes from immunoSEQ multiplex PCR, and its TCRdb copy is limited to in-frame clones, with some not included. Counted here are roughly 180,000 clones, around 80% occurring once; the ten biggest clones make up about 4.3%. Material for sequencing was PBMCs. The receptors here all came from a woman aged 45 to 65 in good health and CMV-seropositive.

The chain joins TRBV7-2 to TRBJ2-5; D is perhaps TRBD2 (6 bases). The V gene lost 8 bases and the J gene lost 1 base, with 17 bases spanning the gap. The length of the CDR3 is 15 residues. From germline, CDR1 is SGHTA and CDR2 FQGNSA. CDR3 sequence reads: CASGSRDSLQETQYF. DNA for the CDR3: TGTGCCAGCGGTTCCCGGGACTCGCTCCAAGAGACCCAGTACTTC.

The CDR3 sequence is CAISRTSGEVTDTQYF. In nucleotides, the CDR3 is TGTGCCATCAGCCGGACTAGCGGGGAGGTCACAGATACGCAGTATTTT. The chain combines TRBV10-3 with TRBJ2-3, with 12 bases matching TRBD2. The trim removed 6 bases at V and 2 bases at J, leaving 6 bases unmatched. From germline, CDR1 is ENHRY and CDR2 SYGVKD. This CDR3 region has 16 residues.

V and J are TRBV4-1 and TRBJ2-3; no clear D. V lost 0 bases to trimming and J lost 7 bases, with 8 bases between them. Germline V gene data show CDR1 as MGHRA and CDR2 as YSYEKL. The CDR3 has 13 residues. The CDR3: CASSQDLPNTQYF. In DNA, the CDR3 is TGCGCCAGCAGCCAAGATCTCCCTAATACGCAGTATTTT.

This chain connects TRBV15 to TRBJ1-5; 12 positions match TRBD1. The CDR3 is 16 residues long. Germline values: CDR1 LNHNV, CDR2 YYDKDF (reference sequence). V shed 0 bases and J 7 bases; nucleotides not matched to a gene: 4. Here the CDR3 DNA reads TGTGCCACCAGCAGAGATGGGACAGGGGGCAGGCAGCCCCAGCATTTT. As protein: CATSRDGTGGRQPQHF.

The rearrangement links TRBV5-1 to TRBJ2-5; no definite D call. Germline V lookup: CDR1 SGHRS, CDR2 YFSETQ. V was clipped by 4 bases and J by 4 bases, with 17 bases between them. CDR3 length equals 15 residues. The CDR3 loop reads CASSQLVGSSETQYF. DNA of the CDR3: TGCGCCAGCAGCCAACTGGTCGGGTCATCAGAGACCCAGTACTTC.

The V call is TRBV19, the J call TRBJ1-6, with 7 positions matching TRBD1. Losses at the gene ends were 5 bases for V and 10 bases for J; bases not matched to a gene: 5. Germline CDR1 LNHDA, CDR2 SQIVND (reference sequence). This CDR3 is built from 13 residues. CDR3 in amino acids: CASSGQGGSPLHF. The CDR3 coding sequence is TGTGCCAGTAGTGGGCAGGGGGGATCACCCCTCCACTTT.

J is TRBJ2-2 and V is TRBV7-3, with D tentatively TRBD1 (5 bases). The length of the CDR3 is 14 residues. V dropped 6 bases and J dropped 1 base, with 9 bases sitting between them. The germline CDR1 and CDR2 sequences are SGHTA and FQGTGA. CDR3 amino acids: CASSLDRNTGELFF. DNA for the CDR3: TGTGCCAGCAGTCTCGACAGGAACACCGGGGAGCTGTTTTTT. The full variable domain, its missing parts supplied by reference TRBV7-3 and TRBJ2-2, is GAGVSQTPSNKVTEKGKYVELRCDPISGHTALYWYRQSLGQGPEFLIYFQGTGAADDSGLPNDRFFAVRPEGSVSTLKIQRTERGDSAVYLCASSLDRNTGELFFGEGSRLTVL.

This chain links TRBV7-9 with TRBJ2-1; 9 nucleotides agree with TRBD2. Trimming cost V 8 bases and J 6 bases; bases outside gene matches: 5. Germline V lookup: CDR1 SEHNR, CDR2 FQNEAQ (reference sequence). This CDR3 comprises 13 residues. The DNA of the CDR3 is TGTGCCAGCGTGGGGACTAGCAGCAATGAGCAGTTCTTC. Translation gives CASVGTSSNEQFF.

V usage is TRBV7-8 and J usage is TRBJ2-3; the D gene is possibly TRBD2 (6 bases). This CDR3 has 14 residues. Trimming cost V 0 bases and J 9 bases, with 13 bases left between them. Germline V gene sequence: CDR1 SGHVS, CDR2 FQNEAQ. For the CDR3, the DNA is TGTGCCAGCAGCTTAGCGCTGGGACTTCCAACGCAGTATTTT. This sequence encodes CASSLALGLPTQYF.

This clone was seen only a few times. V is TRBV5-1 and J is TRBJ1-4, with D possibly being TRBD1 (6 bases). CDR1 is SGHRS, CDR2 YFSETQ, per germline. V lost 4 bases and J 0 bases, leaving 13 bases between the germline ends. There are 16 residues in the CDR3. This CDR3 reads CASSRGQFATNEKLFF. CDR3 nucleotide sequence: TGCGCCAGCAGCCGCGGACAGTTTGCAACTAATGAAAAACTGTTTTTT.

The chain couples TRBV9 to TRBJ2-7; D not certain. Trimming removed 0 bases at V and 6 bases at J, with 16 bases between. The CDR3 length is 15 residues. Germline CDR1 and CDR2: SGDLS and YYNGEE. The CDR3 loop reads CASSVGTEAIGEQYF. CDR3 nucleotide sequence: TGTGCCAGCAGCGTAGGTACGGAAGCGATAGGCGAGCAGTACTTC.

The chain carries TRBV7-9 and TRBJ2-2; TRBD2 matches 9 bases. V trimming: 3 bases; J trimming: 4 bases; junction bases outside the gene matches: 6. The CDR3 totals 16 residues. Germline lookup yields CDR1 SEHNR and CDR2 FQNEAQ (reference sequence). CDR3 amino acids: CASSLRGGLGTGELFF. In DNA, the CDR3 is TGTGCCAGCAGCTTGCGGGGGGGCCTGGGCACCGGGGAGCTGTTTTTT.

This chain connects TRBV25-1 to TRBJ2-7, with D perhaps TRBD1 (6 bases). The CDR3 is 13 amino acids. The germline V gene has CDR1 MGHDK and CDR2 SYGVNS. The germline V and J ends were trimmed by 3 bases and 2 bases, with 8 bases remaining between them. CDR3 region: CASSDGTPYEQYF. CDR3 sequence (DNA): TGTGCCAGCAGTGACGGGACACCCTACGAGCAGTACTTC.

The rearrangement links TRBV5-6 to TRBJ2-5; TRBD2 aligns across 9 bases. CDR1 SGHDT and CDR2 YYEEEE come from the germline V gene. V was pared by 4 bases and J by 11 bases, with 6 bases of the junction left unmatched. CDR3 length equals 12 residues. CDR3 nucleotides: TGTGCCAGCAGCACGCGGGGGGGTGAGCAGTACTTC. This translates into CASSTRGGEQYF.

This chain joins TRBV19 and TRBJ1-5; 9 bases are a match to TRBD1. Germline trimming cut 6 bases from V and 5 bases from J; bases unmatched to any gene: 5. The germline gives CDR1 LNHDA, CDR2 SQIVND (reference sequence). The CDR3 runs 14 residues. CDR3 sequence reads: CASRGQGSYQPQHF. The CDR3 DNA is TGTGCCAGTAGGGGACAGGGAAGTTATCAGCCCCAGCATTTT.

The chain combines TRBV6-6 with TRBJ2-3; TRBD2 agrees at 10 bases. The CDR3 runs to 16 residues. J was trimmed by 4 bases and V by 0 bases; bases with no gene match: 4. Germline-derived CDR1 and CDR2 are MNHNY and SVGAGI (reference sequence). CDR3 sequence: CASSYSGSGRADTQYF. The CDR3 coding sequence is TGTGCCAGCAGTTACTCGGGAAGCGGGAGGGCAGATACGCAGTATTTT.

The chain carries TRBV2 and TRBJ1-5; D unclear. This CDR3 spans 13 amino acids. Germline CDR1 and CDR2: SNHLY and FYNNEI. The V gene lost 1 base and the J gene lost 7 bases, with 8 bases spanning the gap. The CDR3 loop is CASSEGPGQPQHF. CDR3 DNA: TGTGCCAGCAGTGAAGGTCCGGGGCAGCCCCAGCATTTT.

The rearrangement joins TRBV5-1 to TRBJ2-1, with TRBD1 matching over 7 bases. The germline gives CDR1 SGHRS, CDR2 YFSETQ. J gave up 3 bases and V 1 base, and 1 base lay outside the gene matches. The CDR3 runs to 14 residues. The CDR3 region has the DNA TGCGCCAGCAGCTTGTACAGGGGCTACAATGAGCAGTTCTTC. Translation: CASSLYRGYNEQFF.

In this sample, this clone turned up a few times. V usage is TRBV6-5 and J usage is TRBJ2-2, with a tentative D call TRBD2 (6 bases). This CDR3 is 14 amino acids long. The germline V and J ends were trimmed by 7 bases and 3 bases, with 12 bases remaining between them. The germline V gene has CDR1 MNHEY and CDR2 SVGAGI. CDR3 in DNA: TGTGCCAGCAAACCCGGGAGCCACACCGGGGAGCTGTTTTTT. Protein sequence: CASKPGSHTGELFF.

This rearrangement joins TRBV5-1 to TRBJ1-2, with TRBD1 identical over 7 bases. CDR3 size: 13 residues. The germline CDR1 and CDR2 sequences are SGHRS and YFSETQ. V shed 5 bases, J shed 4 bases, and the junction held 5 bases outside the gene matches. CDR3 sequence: CASRRDSAYGYTF. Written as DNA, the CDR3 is TGCGCCAGCAGACGGGACAGCGCCTATGGCTACACCTTC. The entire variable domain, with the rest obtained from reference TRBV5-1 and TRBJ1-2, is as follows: KAGVTQTPRYLIKTRGQQVTLSCSPISGHRSVSWYQQTPGQGLQFLFEYFSETQRNKGNFPGRFSGRQFSNSRSEMNVSTLELGDSALYLCASRRDSAYGYTFGSGTRLTVV.

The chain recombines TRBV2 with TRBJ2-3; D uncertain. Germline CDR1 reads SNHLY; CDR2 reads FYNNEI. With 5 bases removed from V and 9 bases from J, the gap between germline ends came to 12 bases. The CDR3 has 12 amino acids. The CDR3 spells CASSLRGVTQYF. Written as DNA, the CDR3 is TGTGCCAGCAGTTTGAGAGGTGTGACGCAGTATTTT.

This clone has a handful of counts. The CDR3 is CASRGLAPTPETQYF. In DNA, the CDR3 is TGCGCCAGCCGTGGACTAGCCCCTACCCCAGAGACCCAGTACTTC. The chain is built from TRBV5-1 and TRBJ2-5; 8 bases agree with TRBD2. Germline V gene sequence: CDR1 SGHRS, CDR2 YFSETQ. V shed 7 bases and J 4 bases; nucleotides not matched to a gene: 12. The CDR3 has 15 residues. The variable domain in full, completed from reference TRBV5-1 and TRBJ2-5, reads KAGVTQTPRYLIKTRGQQVTLSCSPISGHRSVSWYQQTPGQGLQFLFEYFSETQRNKGNFPGRFSGRQFSNSRSEMNVSTLELGDSALYLCASRGLAPTPETQYFGPGTRLLVL.

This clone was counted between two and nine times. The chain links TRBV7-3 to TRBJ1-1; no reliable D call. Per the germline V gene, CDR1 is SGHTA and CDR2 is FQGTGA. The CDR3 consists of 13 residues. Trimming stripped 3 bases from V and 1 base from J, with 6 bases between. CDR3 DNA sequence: TGTGCCAGCAGCTTTGGCCGGAACACTGAAGCTTTCTTT. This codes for CASSFGRNTEAFF.

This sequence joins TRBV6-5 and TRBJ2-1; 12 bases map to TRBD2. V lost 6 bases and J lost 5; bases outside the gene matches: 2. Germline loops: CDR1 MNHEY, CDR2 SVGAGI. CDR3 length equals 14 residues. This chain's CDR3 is CASRRLAGDNEQFF. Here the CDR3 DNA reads TGTGCCAGCAGGAGACTAGCGGGAGACAATGAGCAGTTCTTC.

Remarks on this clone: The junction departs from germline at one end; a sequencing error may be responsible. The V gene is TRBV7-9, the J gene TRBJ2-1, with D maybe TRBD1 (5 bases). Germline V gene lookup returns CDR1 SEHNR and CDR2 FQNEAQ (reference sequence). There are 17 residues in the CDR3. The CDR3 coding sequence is TGTTCCAGCAGCTTAGACGCAGGGTCGTTCAACTACAATGAGCAGTTCTTC. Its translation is CSSSLDAGSFNYNEQFF.

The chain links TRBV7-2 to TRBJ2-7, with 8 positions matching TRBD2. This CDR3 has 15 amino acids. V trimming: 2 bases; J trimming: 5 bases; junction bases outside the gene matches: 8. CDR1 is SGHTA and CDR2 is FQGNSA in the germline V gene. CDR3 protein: CASSLSSGSPHEQYF. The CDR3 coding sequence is TGTGCCAGCAGCTTATCGAGCGGGAGCCCCCACGAGCAGTACTTC.

CDR3 coding DNA: TGTGCCAGCAGACGTCTAGCGGGAGGCCACGAGCAGTACTTC. Translation: CASRRLAGGHEQYF. The chain uses TRBV7-2 and TRBJ2-7; the match to TRBD2 covers 11 bases. Germline V CDR1 and CDR2: SGHTA, FQGNSA. Trimming at V came to 6 bases and at J to 5 bases, leaving 6 bases not matched to a gene. The CDR3 has 14 amino acids.